This passage covers 18 T cell receptor beta chains from one sample sequenced in a study of regulatory T cells in long-lasting Graves disease (dated by TCRdb to the early 2020s). The method was multiplex PCR. Sequencing was performed on an Illumina HiSeq 4000. To build TCR beta libraries, CDR3 regions were amplified by Arm-PCR using iRepertoire HTBI primers. Using fastp trimming at Q25 and MiXCR clonotype assembly, TCRdb reanalyzed the public sequencing data and kept in-frame beta chains. Each entry is one CDR3 protein sequence, shown with its most common DNA and genes. The sample table contains a few hundred thousand distinct CDR3 sequences; only one count was recorded for 10% to 15% of them. The leading ten clones occupy over 15% of the sample. In light of the paper, this sample's time point label describes: newly diagnosed GD, antithyroid drugs for less than 3 months. RNA was extracted from PBMCs in TRIzol for both TCR sequencing and RNA sequencing.

This sample also belongs to another study, concerning T cells in Graves' hyperthyroidism and ophthalmopathy.

The starting material was peripheral blood mononuclear cells (PBMCs), obtained at new diagnosis, from a patient treated with antithyroid drugs. The receptors here all came from a young woman with Graves disease. Donor details come from another sample of the same person, matched by shared clones.

This clonotype came up many times. The chain joins TRBV5-1 to TRBJ2-1, with TRBD2 matching over 12 bases. The germline gives CDR1 SGHRS, CDR2 YFSETQ. After removal of 4 bases from V and 10 bases from J, the junction contained 0 bases not matched to a gene. The CDR3 has 12 residues. Here the CDR3 DNA reads TGCGCCAGCAGCCTAGCGGGAGGGGAGCAGTTCTTC. Translation: CASSLAGGEQFF.

This clonotype was detected many times. The J gene is TRBJ1-1, the V gene TRBV7-6; 7 bases align to TRBD1. Germline CDR1 SGHVS, CDR2 FNYEAQ. V trimming: 1 base; J trimming: 3 bases; junction bases outside the gene matches: 8. The CDR3 extends over 16 amino acids. DNA of the CDR3: TGTGCCAGCAGCTTAGAGAGCCTAACAGGGGACACTGAAGCTTTCTTT. Translating gives CASSLESLTGDTEAFF.

This clonotype was recorded many times. CDR3 amino acids: CASSEPGQQETQYF. The CDR3 DNA follows: TGTGCCAGCAGCGAACCGGGACAGCAAGAGACCCAGTACTTC. This rearrangement joins TRBV6-1 to TRBJ2-5; TRBD1 matches 7 bases. Germline V gives CDR1 MNHNS, CDR2 SASEGT. J was trimmed by 2 bases and V by 6 bases; bases with no gene match: 6. The CDR3 is made up of 14 amino acids.

This clonotype showed up many times. The chain links TRBV9 to TRBJ2-7, with 9 bases aligning to TRBD1. The germline CDR1 and CDR2 sequences are SGDLS and YYNGEE. The CDR3 loop spans 13 amino acids. V lost 6 bases, J lost 6 bases, and 7 bases stayed unmatched. Written as DNA, the CDR3 is TGTGCCAGCACCCGGGACAGGGAGGGCGAGCAGTACTTC. The encoded protein is CASTRDREGEQYF.

This clonotype was observed at least ten times. The genes are TRBV7-2 and TRBJ2-1; 11 bases map to TRBD2. The length of the CDR3 is 16 residues. J gave up 7 bases and V 7 bases, and 12 bases lay outside the gene matches. Germline values: CDR1 SGHTA, CDR2 FQGNSA. CDR3 in amino acids: CASNTDGVAGGNEQFF. Written as DNA, the CDR3 is TGTGCCAGCAACACCGACGGGGTAGCGGGAGGGAATGAGCAGTTCTTC.

This clonotype was detected many times. This chain links TRBV5-1 with TRBJ1-1; TRBD1 is a possible D gene (5 bases). Between the trimmed V and J ends, which lost 3 bases and 1 base, there was a span of 16 bases. Germline assignment: CDR1 SGHRS and CDR2 YFSETQ. The CDR3 extends over 16 amino acids. CDR3 DNA: TGCGCCAGCAGCTCGAGGCCGGGACGGGGGAACACTGAAGCTTTCTTT. This sequence encodes CASSSRPGRGNTEAFF. Together with reference TRBV5-1 and TRBJ1-1, the CDR3 gives the full variable domain: KAGVTQTPRYLIKTRGQQVTLSCSPISGHRSVSWYQQTPGQGLQFLFEYFSETQRNKGNFPGRFSGRQFSNSRSEMNVSTLELGDSALYLCASSSRPGRGNTEAFFGQGTRLTVV.

There are a few counts of this clonotype. This rearrangement joins TRBV4-3 to TRBJ2-5; 10 bases map to TRBD2. The CDR3 covers 15 residues. V lost 4 bases to trimming and J lost 1 base; unmatched junction nucleotides: 3. Germline V gene lookup returns CDR1 LGHNA and CDR2 YSLEER. CDR3 nucleotide sequence: TGCGCCAGCAGCCTTGAGCGGGGGGGCCAAGAGACCCAGTACTTC. Protein sequence: CASSLERGGQETQYF.

This clonotype was observed at least ten times. The chain recombines TRBV5-5 with TRBJ2-2; D is unresolved. Trimming shortened V by 1 base and J by 3 bases, and 7 bases separated the two germline ends. The CDR3 consists of 14 residues. The germline CDR1 and CDR2 sequences are SGHKS and YYEKEE (reference sequence). Written as DNA, the CDR3 is TGTGCCAGCAGCTTGTACCCTGACACCGGGGAGCTGTTTTTT. Translation: CASSLYPDTGELFF.

V and J are TRBV19 and TRBJ2-1; 14 bases are shared with TRBD2. Looked up from germline, CDR1 is LNHDA and CDR2 is SQIVND (reference sequence). V lost 2 bases to trimming and J lost 5 bases; unmatched junction nucleotides: 14. The CDR3 consists of 20 residues. The CDR3 nucleotides read TGTGCCAGTAGTATACGCGGCGCGAGCCTGACTAGCGGGAGGGACAATGAGCAGTTCTTC. Protein product: CASSIRGASLTSGRDNEQFF.

This clonotype was seen repeatedly, ten times or more. The rearrangement joins TRBV2 to TRBJ2-2; no clear D. Germline V gives CDR1 SNHLY, CDR2 FYNNEI. The CDR3 covers 14 residues. V lost 3 bases to trimming and J lost 1 base, with 6 bases between them. The CDR3 bases are TGTGCCAGCAGTGATGACAAGAACACCGGGGAGCTGTTTTTT. Protein sequence: CASSDDKNTGELFF.

This clonotype came up many times. The chain combines TRBV18 with TRBJ2-1; D tentatively fits TRBD1 or TRBD2 (5 bases each). Per the germline V gene, CDR1 is KGHSH and CDR2 is LQKENI. This CDR3 is 15 amino acids long. The V end was cut by 6 bases, the J end by 2 bases, with 14 bases between. The CDR3 protein is CASSIRETPYNEQFF. CDR3 in DNA: TGTGCCAGCTCGATCAGGGAGACACCCTACAATGAGCAGTTCTTC.

This clonotype was seen at least ten times. V gene TRBV2 combines with J gene TRBJ1-6; no firm D call. This CDR3 comprises 11 residues. The germline gives CDR1 SNHLY, CDR2 FYNNEI. Trimming removed 6 bases at V and 9 bases at J, with 6 bases between. The CDR3 protein is CASRVGSPLHF. The CDR3 DNA sequence: TGTGCCAGCAGGGTTGGTTCACCCCTCCACTTT.

This clonotype has at least ten counts. The chain combines TRBV12-3 or TRBV12-4 with TRBJ2-7; 9 bases fit TRBD1. After removal of 5 bases from V and 5 bases from J, the junction contained 7 bases not matched to a gene. The CDR3 has 14 amino acids. This CDR3 is CASSVGQGGHEQYF. The DNA for the CDR3 is TGTGCCAGCAGTGTGGGACAGGGAGGCCACGAGCAGTACTTC.

This clonotype was picked up a small number of times. This sequence joins TRBV19 and TRBJ1-4, with no clear D. CDR1 LNHDA and CDR2 SQIVND come from the germline V gene (reference sequence). This CDR3 has 14 amino acids. Between the trimmed V and J ends, which lost 4 bases and 0 bases, there was a span of 6 bases. CDR3 DNA: TGTGCCAGTAGTAATAGTGCAACTAATGAAAAACTGTTTTTT. It codes for CASSNSATNEKLFF. Using reference TRBV19 and TRBJ1-4 for the parts outside the CDR3, the full variable domain is DGGITQSPKYLFRKEGQNVTLSCEQNLNHDAMYWYRQDPGQGLRLIYYSQIVNDFQKGDIAEGYSVSREKKESFPLTVTSAQKNPTAFYLCASSNSATNEKLFFGSGTQLSVL.

In this sample, this clonotype turned up many times. The genes are TRBV5-1 and TRBJ1-1, with 9 bases matching TRBD1. V shed 0 bases, J shed 5 bases, and the junction held 2 bases outside the gene matches. CDR3 length: 14 residues. Germline lookup yields CDR1 SGHRS and CDR2 YFSETQ. CDR3 in DNA: TGCGCCAGCAGCTTGGACAGGGGGCTAACTGAAGCTTTCTTT. It translates to CASSLDRGLTEAFF.

There are many counts of this clonotype. The chain employs TRBV27 and TRBJ1-1; D possibly corresponds to TRBD1 (5 bases). The CDR3 runs 12 residues. V gave up 6 bases and J gave up 10 bases, with 15 bases separating them. Germline lookup yields CDR1 MNHEY and CDR2 SMNVEV (reference sequence). The CDR3 bases are TGTGCCAGCAGGGACCGGGGGGGAGCAGCTTTCTTT. This translates into CASRDRGGAAFF.

This clonotype has a handful of counts. The chain joins TRBV28 to TRBJ2-1; no firm D call. Trimming cost V 10 bases and J 10 bases, with 17 bases left between them. Germline CDR1 reads MDHEN; CDR2 reads SYDVKM. There are 12 residues in the CDR3. CDR3 in amino acids: CATYHTGLEQFF. The CDR3 nucleotides are TGTGCCACCTACCACACGGGTTTGGAGCAGTTCTTC.

This clonotype was detected many times. This sequence joins TRBV2 and TRBJ2-5; the D is unclear. This CDR3 is built from 13 residues. The V gene lost 5 bases and the J gene lost 2 bases, with 9 bases spanning the gap. The germline V gene encodes CDR1 SNHLY and CDR2 FYNNEI. In nucleotides, the CDR3 is TGTGCCAGCAGTTTCGTAATACAAGAGACCCAGTACTTC. Translation: CASSFVIQETQYF.